This T cell receptor beta chain was captured by sequencing in a study of post-analysis software for immune sequencing data. Study-wide results and limits: Diversity measured as normalized Chao1 was significantly lower in multiple sclerosis patients than in controls. Those samples that were prepared in the same batch co-clustered strongly by F measure.

Sequencing libraries made from TCR beta cDNA carried unique molecular identifiers. The source material, about 0.85 to 11 million T cells, gave rise to about 520,000 cDNA molecules. TCRdb called the PCR reads again in MiXCR, with one record for every CDR3 protein. The sample lists 750,000 to 950,000 distinct CDR3 sequences, approximately 50% seen once, with 4.6% in the top ten. As for this clonotype: As yet, its antigen is unknown.

The clonotype originates from a girl aged 10-17 years with multiple sclerosis. Sequenced sample: blood.

The chain's CDR3 is CASSQDFGGAGAHRPQRVEQYF. The CDR3 coding sequence is TGTGCCAGCAGCCAAGATTTCGGAGGGGCAGGAGCCCATCGCCCCCAGAGGGTAGAGCAGTACTTC. This sequence joins TRBV14 and TRBJ2-7; TRBD2 is a possible D gene (6 bases). Germline V gene sequence: CDR1 SGHDN, CDR2 FVKESK. Trimming took 0 bases from V and 7 from J, leaving 37 bases between them. CDR3 length: 22 residues.